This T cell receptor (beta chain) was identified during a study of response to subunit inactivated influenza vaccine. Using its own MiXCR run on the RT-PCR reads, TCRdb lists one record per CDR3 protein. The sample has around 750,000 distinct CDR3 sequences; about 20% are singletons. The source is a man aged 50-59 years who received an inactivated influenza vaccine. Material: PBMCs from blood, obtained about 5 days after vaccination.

DNA of the CDR3: TGTGCCAGCAGTCGGGACAACGGTGGGCCCCAGCATTTT. It codes for CASSRDNGGPQHF. V usage is TRBV12-3 or TRBV12-4 and J usage is TRBJ1-5, with D perhaps matching TRBD1 (6 bases). The CDR3 contains 13 residues. V was clipped by 5 bases and J by 9 bases, with 14 bases between them.